This T cell receptor beta chain was retrieved from a study of a mutant IDH1 vaccine in newly diagnosed glioma. CDR3 size: 15 residues. Germline V gene lookup returns CDR1 SNHLY and CDR2 FYNNEI. V was pared by 6 bases and J by 6 bases, with 10 bases of the junction left unmatched. This table comes from immunoSEQ multiplex PCR, and its TCRdb copy is limited to in-frame clones, with some not included. The repertoire has 25,000 to 35,000 clones, about nine tenths of them found once; the top ten carry around 5%. As for time point: baseline, week 1 (first vaccination visit). Stated treatment: pre-vaccination baseline after standard-of-care therapy.

V and J are TRBV2 and TRBJ2-2; 7 positions agree with TRBD2. This receptor was taken from a middle-aged woman with glioma. The specimen was PBMCs, collected from a glioma patient treated with radiotherapy, temozolomide or both. CDR3 protein: CASRPRDYGAGELFF. CDR3 nucleotides: TGTGCCAGCAGACCAAGGGACTACGGTGCCGGGGAGCTGTTTTTT.